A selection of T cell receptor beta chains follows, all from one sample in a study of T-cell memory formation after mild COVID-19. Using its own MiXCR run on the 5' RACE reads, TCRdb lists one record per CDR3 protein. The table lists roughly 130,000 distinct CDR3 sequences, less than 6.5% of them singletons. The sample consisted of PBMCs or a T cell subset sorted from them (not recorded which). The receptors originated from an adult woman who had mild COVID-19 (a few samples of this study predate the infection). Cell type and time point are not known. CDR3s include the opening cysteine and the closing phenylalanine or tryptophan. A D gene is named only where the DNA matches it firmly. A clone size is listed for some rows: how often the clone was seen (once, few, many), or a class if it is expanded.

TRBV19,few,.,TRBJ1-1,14,CASSGGGLNTEAFF,TGTGCCAGTAGTGGAGGGGGATTGAACACTGAAGCTTTCTTT
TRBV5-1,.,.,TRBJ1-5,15,CASSLEGLFNQPQHF,TGCGCCAGCAGCTTGGAGGGATTATTCAATCAGCCCCAGCATTTT
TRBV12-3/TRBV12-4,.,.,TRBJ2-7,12,CASNLGAREQYF,TGTGCCAGCAATTTAGGGGCTCGGGAGCAGTACTTC
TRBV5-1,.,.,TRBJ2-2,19,CASSSGMRAGPPNTGELFF,TGCGCCAGCAGCTCGGGGATGCGGGCGGGTCCTCCGAACACCGGGGAGCTGTTTTTT
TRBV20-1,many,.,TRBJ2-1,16,CSAALLVAATYNEQFF,TGCAGTGCTGCCCTTCTCGTAGCGGCCACCTACAATGAGCAGTTCTTC
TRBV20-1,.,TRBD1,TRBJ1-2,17,CSASHAGGGNLWYGYTF,TGCAGTGCTAGTCACGCTGGAGGGGGCAACCTTTGGTATGGCTACACCTTC
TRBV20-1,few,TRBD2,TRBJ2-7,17,CSAISASGGAEPYEQYF,TGCAGTGCTATCTCCGCTAGCGGGGGGGCCGAACCCTACGAGCAGTACTTC
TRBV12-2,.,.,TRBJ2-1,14,CASRLSRGLAEQFF,TGTGCAAGTCGCTTAAGTCGGGGACTAGCGGAGCAGTTCTTC
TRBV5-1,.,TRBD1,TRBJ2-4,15,CASSPGQGTKNIQYF,TGCGCCAGCAGCCCGGGACAGGGGACCAAAAACATTCAGTACTTC
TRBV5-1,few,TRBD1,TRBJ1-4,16,CASSRQGIGTNEKLFF,TGCGCCAGCAGCCGACAGGGGATTGGGACTAATGAAAAACTGTTTTTT
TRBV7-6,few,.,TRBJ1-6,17,CASSLASQGGSGSPLHF,TGTGCCAGCAGCTTAGCTTCCCAAGGGGGAAGCGGTTCACCCCTCCACTTT
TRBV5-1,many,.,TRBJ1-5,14,CASSPYYGDQPQHF,TGCGCCAGCAGTCCCTACTACGGAGATCAGCCCCAGCATTTT
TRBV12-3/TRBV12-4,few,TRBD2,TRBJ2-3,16,CASSLGLAGGRDTQYF,TGTGCCAGCAGTTTAGGGCTAGCGGGGGGGCGTGATACGCAGTATTTT
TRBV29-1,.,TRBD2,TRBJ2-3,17,CSVEDRLSGSGTDTQYF,TGCAGCGTTGAAGATCGTCTTAGCGGGAGCGGCACAGATACGCAGTATTTT
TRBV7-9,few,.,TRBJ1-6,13,CASSLMVISPLHF,TGTGCCAGCAGCTTGATGGTTATCTCACCCCTCCACTTT
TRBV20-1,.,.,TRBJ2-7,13,CSALRPGVNEQYF,TGCAGTGCCCTGCGGCCAGGGGTAAACGAGCAGTACTTC
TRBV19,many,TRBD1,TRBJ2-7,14,CASKPGQGNYEQYF,TGTGCCAGTAAGCCGGGACAGGGTAACTACGAGCAGTACTTC
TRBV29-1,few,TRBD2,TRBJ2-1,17,CSVRRRQGTSGRDEQFF,TGCAGCGTTCGGAGACGACAGGGGACTAGCGGGAGGGATGAGCAGTTCTTC
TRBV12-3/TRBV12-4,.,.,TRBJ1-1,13,CASSLWINTEAFF,TGTGCCAGCAGTCTATGGATAAACACTGAAGCTTTCTTT
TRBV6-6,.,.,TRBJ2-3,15,CASSYRRASTDTQYF,TGTGCCAGCAGTTACAGGCGTGCTAGCACAGATACGCAGTATTTT
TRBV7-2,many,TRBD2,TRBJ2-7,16,CASSLDAVAGVGEQYF,TGTGCCAGCAGCTTAGATGCCGTAGCGGGAGTGGGCGAGCAGTACTTC
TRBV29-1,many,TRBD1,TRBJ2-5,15,CSVEGAGGHQETQYF,TGCAGCGTTGAAGGGGCAGGGGGCCACCAAGAGACCCAGTACTTC
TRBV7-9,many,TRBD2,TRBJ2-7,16,CASSLSSGLSSYEQYF,TGTGCCAGCAGCTTATCTAGCGGGTTGAGCTCCTACGAGCAGTACTTC
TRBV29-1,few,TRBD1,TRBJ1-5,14,CSARTGGRNQPQHF,TGCAGCGCCCGGACAGGGGGAAGGAATCAGCCCCAGCATTTT
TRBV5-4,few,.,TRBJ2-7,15,CASRMSSGTSGEQYF,TGTGCCAGCAGAATGTCGTCGGGGACGTCGGGTGAGCAGTACTTC
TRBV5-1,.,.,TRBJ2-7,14,CASRPLGGGTSGYF,TGCGCCAGCAGGCCTTTGGGCGGCGGGACCTCAGGGTACTTC
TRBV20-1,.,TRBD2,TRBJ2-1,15,CSARPAGGPYNEQFF,TGCAGTGCTAGGCCAGCGGGAGGTCCCTACAATGAGCAGTTCTTC
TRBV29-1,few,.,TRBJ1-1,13,CSATRAENTEAFF,TGCAGCGCGACCCGGGCCGAGAACACTGAAGCTTTCTTT
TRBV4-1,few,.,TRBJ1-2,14,CASSPSSLLYGYTF,TGCGCCAGCAGCCCCTCAAGTCTCCTTTATGGCTACACCTTC
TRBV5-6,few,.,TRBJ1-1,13,CASSGWQNTEAFF,TGTGCCAGCAGTGGGTGGCAGAACACTGAAGCTTTCTTT
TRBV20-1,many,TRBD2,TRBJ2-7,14,CSAFLAGVTYEQYF,TGCAGTGCTTTTCTAGCGGGGGTAACCTACGAGCAGTACTTC
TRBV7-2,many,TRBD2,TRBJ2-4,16,CASSDRLAGAKNIQYF,TGTGCCAGCAGCGACCGACTAGCCGGGGCCAAAAACATTCAGTACTTC